These 9 T cell receptor beta chains came from one sample sequenced in a study of T cells in localized non-small cell lung cancer. TCRdb's copy holds only in-frame clones and misses some; the assay was immunoSEQ multiplex PCR. Among about 52,000 clones listed, 86% were seen once. The source was peripheral blood, collected before any cancer treatment. The receptors shown here come from a male donor aged 60 or older with stage III squamous cell lung carcinoma.

The J gene is TRBJ2-5, the V gene TRBV5-4; 11 bases match TRBD2. The V gene's germline CDR1 is SGHNT and CDR2 YYREEE (reference sequence). V trimming: 4 bases; J trimming: 3 bases; junction bases outside the gene matches: 8. CDR3 size: 16 residues. The CDR3 DNA follows: TGTGCCAGCAGCCAAGTCCCGGGACTAGCGGAAGAGACCCAGTACTTC. Amino acids: CASSQVPGLAEETQYF. The full variable domain, in which reference TRBV5-4 and TRBJ2-5 provide the parts outside the CDR3, is ETGVTQSPTHLIKTRGQQVTLRCSSQSGHNTVSWYQQALGQGPQFIFQYYREEENGRGNFPPRFSGLQFPNYSSELNVNALELDDSALYLCASSQVPGLAEETQYFGPGTRLLVL.

The chain links TRBV28 to TRBJ2-2, with a tentative D call TRBD2 (6 bases). The CDR3 is 14 amino acids. Trimming shortened V by 7 bases and J by 2 bases, and 11 bases separated the two germline ends. The germline V gene encodes CDR1 MDHEN and CDR2 SYDVKM. CDR3 nucleotide sequence: TGTGCCAGCATTGGCGGGATTAACACCGGGGAGCTGTTTTTT. Translation: CASIGGINTGELFF.

This clone was seen only a few times. The V and J genes are TRBV11-1 and TRBJ2-4; D may be TRBD1 (6 bases). The germline V and J ends were trimmed by 4 bases and 0 bases, with 19 bases remaining between them. Germline assignment: CDR1 SGHAT and CDR2 FQDESV (reference sequence). CDR3 length equals 18 residues. For the CDR3, the DNA is TGTGCCAGCAGCTATTCATCCGGGACAACGGGAGCCAAAAACATTCAGTACTTC. It encodes CASSYSSGTTGAKNIQYF.

A single count supports this clone. The chain carries TRBV19 and TRBJ2-1; 7 nucleotides agree with TRBD2. With 1 base clipped from V and 2 bases from J, the junction kept 8 bases outside the gene matches. Per germline, CDR1 LNHDA and CDR2 SQIVND (reference sequence). The CDR3 contains 17 residues. The CDR3 reads CASSIGGGSVPYNEQFF. The DNA of the CDR3 is TGTGCCAGTAGTATAGGGGGCGGGAGTGTTCCCTACAATGAGCAGTTCTTC.

This chain uses TRBV6-1 with TRBJ2-7; 7 bases map to TRBD1. V was clipped by 4 bases and J by 1 base; unmatched bases: 4. This CDR3 has 14 amino acids. CDR1 is MNHNS and CDR2 is SASEGT in the germline V gene. The chain's CDR3 is CASSVRDRSYEQYF. Written as DNA, the CDR3 is TGTGCCAGCAGTGTTCGGGACAGATCCTACGAGCAGTACTTC.

In its sample, this clone was seen a few times. The chain joins TRBV19 to TRBJ1-1; 7 nucleotides align to TRBD1. This CDR3 has 14 amino acids. The trim removed 6 bases at V and 1 base at J, leaving 5 bases unmatched. Germline CDR1 LNHDA, CDR2 SQIVND (reference sequence). Here the CDR3 DNA reads TGTGCCAGTAGGGTCACAGGGGAGAACACTGAAGCTTTCTTT. Translated: CASRVTGENTEAFF.

The J gene is TRBJ1-4, the V gene TRBV5-1; 7 bases are a match to TRBD1. With V trimmed by 2 bases and J by 8 bases, 12 bases remained unmatched. CDR3 length: 16 residues. Germline CDR1 SGHRS, CDR2 YFSETQ. CDR3 region: CASSLGPGQGEEKLFF. The CDR3 bases are TGCGCCAGCAGCTTAGGCCCGGGTCAGGGGGAGGAAAAACTGTTTTTT.

The chain joins TRBV4-2 to TRBJ2-1; 9 bases map to TRBD2. With 5 bases clipped from V and 9 bases from J, the junction kept 11 bases outside the gene matches. This CDR3 contains 15 residues. Looked up from germline, CDR1 is LGHNA and CDR2 is YNFKEQ. This CDR3 is CASSGRLAGFFEQFF. For the CDR3, the DNA is TGTGCCAGCAGCGGTCGGCTAGCGGGATTTTTTGAGCAGTTCTTC.

The V and J genes are TRBV7-2 and TRBJ2-3; D is unclear. V was trimmed by 4 bases and J by 2 bases, leaving 1 base between them. Germline CDR1 is SGHTA and CDR2 is FQGNSA. CDR3 length: 11 amino acids. CDR3 in amino acids: CASSSTDTQYF. CDR3 DNA sequence: TGTGCCAGCAGCTCCACAGATACGCAGTATTTT.